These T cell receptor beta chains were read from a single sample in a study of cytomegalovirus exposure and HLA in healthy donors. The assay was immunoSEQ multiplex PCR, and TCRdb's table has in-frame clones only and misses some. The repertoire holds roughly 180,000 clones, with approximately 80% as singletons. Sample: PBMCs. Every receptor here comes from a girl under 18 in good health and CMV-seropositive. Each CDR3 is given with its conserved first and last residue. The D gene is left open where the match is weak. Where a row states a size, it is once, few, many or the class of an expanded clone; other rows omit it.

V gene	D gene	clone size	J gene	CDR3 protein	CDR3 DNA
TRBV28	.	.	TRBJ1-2	CASSLGTNYGYTF	TGTGCCAGCAGTTTAGGCACTAACTATGGCTACACCTTC
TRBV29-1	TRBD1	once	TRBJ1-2	CSVEDRWTGGTYGYTF	TGCAGCGTTGAAGACAGATGGACAGGGGGAACCTATGGCTACACCTTC
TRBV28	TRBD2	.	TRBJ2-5	CASSRGLAGYQETQYF	TGTGCCAGCAGTCGGGGACTAGCGGGATACCAAGAGACCCAGTACTTC
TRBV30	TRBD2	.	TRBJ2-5	CAWSATSESETQYF	TGTGCCTGGAGTGCGACTAGCGAATCAGAGACCCAGTACTTC
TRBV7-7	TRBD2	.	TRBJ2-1	CASSLHAGEDEQFF	TGTGCCAGCAGCTTACATGCGGGAGAGGATGAGCAGTTCTTC
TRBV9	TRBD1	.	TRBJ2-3	CASSVGDRGRIDTQYF	TGTGCCAGCAGCGTAGGGGACAGGGGGCGGATAGATACGCAGTATTTT
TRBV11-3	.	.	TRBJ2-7	CASSSGSFEQYF	TGTGCCAGCAGCTCCGGGAGTTTCGAGCAGTACTTC
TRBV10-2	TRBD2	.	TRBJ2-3	CASRIAGVLDTQYF	TGCGCCAGCAGGATAGCGGGAGTGTTGGATACGCAGTATTTT
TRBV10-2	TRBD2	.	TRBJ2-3	CASSESTSGSDTQYF	TGCGCCAGCAGTGAGTCGACTAGCGGGAGCGATACGCAGTATTTT
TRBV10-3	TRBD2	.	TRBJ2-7	CAISTSGGPYEQYF	TGTGCCATCAGTACTAGCGGGGGTCCCTACGAGCAGTACTTC
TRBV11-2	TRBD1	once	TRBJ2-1	CASSLEGTEYNEQFF	TGTGCCAGCAGCTTAGAGGGGACAGAGTACAATGAGCAGTTCTTC
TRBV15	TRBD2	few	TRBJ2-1	CATSRVGEGLASYNEQFF	TGTGCCACCAGCAGAGTGGGGGAGGGCCTAGCGAGTTACAATGAGCAGTTCTTC
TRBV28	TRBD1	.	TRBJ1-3	CASSFPPDRPRDTIYF	TGTGCCAGCAGTTTTCCCCCGGACAGGCCGCGAGACACCATATATTTT
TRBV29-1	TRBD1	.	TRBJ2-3	CSVSGTGMPTDTQYF	TGCAGCGTCTCCGGGACAGGGATGCCCACAGATACGCAGTATTTT
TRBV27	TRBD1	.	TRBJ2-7	CASSLSGTGREQYF	TGTGCCAGCAGTTTATCCGGGACAGGGCGGGAGCAGTACTTC
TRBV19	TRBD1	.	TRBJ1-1	CASIKTGGAEAFF	TGTGCCAGTATTAAGACAGGGGGTGCTGAAGCTTTCTTT
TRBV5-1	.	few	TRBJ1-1	CASSLGAIMNTEAFF	TGCGCCAGCAGCTTGGGTGCTATCATGAACACTGAAGCTTTCTTT
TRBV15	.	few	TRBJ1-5	CATSSSLTQPQHF	TGTGCCACCAGCTCGAGTCTCACTCAGCCCCAGCATTTT
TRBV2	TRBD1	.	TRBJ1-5	CASSRTGGQPQHF	TGTGCCAGCAGCCGGACAGGGGGTCAGCCCCAGCATTTT
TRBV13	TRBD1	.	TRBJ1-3	CASSRPGTGVVRGNTIYF	TGTGCCAGCAGCAGGCCCGGGACAGGGGTTGTGCGTGGAAACACCATATATTTT
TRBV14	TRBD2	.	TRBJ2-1	CASSQGTSGSLTLYNEQFF	TGTGCCAGCAGCCAAGGAACTAGCGGGAGCTTAACTCTCTACAATGAGCAGTTCTTC
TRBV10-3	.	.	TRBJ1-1	CAISESRLNTEAFF	TGTGCCATCAGTGAGTCGAGGTTAAACACTGAAGCTTTCTTT
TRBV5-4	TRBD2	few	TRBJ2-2	CASSPRTSGGGFLNTGELFF	TGTGCCAGCAGCCCAAGGACTAGCGGGGGAGGATTCCTGAACACCGGGGAGCTGTTTTTT
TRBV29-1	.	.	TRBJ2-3	CSVNRQTSTDTQYF	TGCAGCGTAAATCGACAGACTAGCACAGATACGCAGTATTTT
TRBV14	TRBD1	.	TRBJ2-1	CASSHPGQGSYNEQFF	TGTGCCAGCAGCCATCCGGGACAGGGCTCCTACAATGAGCAGTTCTTC
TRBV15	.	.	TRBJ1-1	CATSRDRQQRRDTEAFF	TGTGCCACCAGCAGAGATCGACAGCAACGGAGGGACACTGAAGCTTTCTTT
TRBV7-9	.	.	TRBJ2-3	CASSPKGVADTQYF	TGTGCCAGCAGTCCCAAGGGGGTCGCAGATACGCAGTATTTT
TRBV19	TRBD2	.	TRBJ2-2	CASSARLAALNTGELFF	TGTGCCAGTAGTGCCCGACTAGCGGCCCTGAACACCGGGGAGCTGTTTTTT